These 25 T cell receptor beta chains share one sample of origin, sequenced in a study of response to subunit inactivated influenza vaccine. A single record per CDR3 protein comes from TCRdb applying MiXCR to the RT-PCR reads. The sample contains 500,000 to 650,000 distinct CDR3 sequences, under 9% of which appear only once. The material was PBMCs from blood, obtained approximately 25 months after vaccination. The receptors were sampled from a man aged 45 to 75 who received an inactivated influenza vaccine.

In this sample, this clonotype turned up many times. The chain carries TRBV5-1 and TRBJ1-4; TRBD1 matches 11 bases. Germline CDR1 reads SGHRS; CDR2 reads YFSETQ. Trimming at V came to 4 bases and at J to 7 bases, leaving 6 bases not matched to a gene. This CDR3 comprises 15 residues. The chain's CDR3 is CASSLGQGGPEKLFF. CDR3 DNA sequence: TGCGCCAGCAGCCTGGGACAGGGGGGACCTGAAAAACTGTTTTTT.

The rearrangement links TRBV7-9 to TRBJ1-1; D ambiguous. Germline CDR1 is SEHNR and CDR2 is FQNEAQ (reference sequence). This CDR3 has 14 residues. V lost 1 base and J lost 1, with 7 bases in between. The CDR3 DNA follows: TGTGCCAGCAGCTTAGTGGCAGCGAACACTGAAGCTTTCTTT. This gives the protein CASSLVAANTEAFF. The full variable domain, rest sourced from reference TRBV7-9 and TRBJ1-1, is DTGVSQNPRHKITKRGQNVTFRCDPISEHNRLYWYRQTLGQGPEFLTYFQNEAQLEKSRLLSDRFSAERPKGSFSTLEIQRTEQGDSAMYLCASSLVAANTEAFFGQGTRLTVV.

Here the CDR3 reads CASSLGPGSTGANVLTF. In DNA form, the CDR3 reads TGTGCCAGCAGCTTGGGGCCAGGGAGCACTGGGGCCAACGTCCTGACTTTC. V is TRBV5-6 and J is TRBJ2-6; either TRBD1 or TRBD2 may supply D (5 bases each). Germline lookup yields CDR1 SGHDT and CDR2 YYEEEE. There are 17 residues in the CDR3. Trimming shortened V by 0 bases and J by 2 bases, and 12 bases separated the two germline ends. The whole variable domain, remainder taken from reference TRBV5-6 and TRBJ2-6, is DAGVTQSPTHLIKTRGQQVTLRCSPKSGHDTVSWYQQALGQGPQFIFQYYEEEERQRGNFPDRFSGHQFPNYSSELNVNALLLGDSALYLCASSLGPGSTGANVLTFGAGSRLTVL.

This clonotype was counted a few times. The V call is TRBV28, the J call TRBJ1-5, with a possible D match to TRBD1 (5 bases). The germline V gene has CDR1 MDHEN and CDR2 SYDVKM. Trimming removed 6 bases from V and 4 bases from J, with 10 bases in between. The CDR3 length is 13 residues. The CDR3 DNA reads TGTGCCAGCAGGAAGACAGAGAATCAGCCCCAGCATTTT. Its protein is CASRKTENQPQHF.

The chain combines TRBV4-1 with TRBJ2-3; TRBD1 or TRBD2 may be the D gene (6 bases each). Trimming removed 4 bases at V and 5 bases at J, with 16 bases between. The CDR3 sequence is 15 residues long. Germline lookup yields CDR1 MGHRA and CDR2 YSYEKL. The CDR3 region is CASSPTGQEGDTQYF. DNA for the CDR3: TGCGCCAGCAGCCCCACAGGGCAGGAGGGAGATACGCAGTATTTT.

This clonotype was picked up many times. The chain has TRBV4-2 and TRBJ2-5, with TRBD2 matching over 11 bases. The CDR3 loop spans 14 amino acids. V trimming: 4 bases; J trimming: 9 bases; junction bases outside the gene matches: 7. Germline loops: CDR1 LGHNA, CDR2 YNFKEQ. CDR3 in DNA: TGTGCCAGCAGCCGCGGGACTAGCGGTATCCCCCAGTACTTC. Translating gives CASSRGTSGIPQYF.

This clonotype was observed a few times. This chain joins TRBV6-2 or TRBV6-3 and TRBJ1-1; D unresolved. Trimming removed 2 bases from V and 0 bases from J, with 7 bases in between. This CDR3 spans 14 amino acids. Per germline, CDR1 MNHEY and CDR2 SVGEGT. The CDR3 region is CASSYIQLNTEAFF. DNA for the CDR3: TGTGCCAGCAGTTACATACAGCTGAACACTGAAGCTTTCTTT.

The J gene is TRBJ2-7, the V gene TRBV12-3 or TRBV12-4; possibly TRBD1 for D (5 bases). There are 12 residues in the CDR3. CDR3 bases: TGTGCTTCTGCCGGACAAGCCTACGAGCAGTACTTC. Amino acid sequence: CASAGQAYEQYF.

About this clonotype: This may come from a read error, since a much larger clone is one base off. The DNA for the CDR3 is TGCAGTGCTAGCACTAGCGGGAGCCACAAGGAGCAGTTCTTC. This translates into CSASTSGSHKEQFF. The V call is TRBV20-1, the J call TRBJ2-1; 11 nucleotides agree with TRBD2. The CDR3 spans 14 residues. CDR1 is DFQATT and CDR2 is SNEGSKA in the germline V gene (reference sequence).

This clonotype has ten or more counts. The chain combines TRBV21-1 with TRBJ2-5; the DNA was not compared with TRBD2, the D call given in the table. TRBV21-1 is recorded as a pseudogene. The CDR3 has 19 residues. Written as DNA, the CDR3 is TGTGCCAGCAGCAAAGGAAAAAGACTAGCGGGAGCTGAACAAGAGACCCAGTACTTC. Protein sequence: CASSKGKRLAGAEQETQYF.

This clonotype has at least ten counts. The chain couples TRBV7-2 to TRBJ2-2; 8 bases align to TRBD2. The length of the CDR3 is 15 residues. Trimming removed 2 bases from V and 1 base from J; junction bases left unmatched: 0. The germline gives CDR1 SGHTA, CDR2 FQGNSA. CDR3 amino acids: CASSLTSGNTGELFF. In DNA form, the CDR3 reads TGTGCCAGCAGCTTAACTAGCGGGAACACCGGGGAGCTGTTTTTT.

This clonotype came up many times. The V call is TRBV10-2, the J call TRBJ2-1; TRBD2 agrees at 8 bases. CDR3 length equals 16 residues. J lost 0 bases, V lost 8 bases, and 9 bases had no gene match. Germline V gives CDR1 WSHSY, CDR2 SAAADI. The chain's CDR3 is CASEARRGVSYNEQFF. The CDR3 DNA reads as TGCGCCAGCGAAGCCCGGCGGGGGGTCTCCTACAATGAGCAGTTCTTC.

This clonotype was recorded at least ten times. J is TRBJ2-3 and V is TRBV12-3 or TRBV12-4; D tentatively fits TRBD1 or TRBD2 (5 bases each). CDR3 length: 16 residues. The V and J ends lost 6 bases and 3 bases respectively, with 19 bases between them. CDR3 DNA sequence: TGTGCCAGCAGCGGGGTTTGGGGGAAGTGGACAGATACGCAGTATTTT. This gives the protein CASSGVWGKWTDTQYF.

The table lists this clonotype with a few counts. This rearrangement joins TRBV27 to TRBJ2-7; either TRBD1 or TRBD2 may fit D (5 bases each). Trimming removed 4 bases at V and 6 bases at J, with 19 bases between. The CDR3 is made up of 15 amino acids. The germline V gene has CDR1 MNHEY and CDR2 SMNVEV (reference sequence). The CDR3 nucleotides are TGTGCCAGCAGTTCAGTCCCGACGGGGCCCGGCGAGCAGTACTTC. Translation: CASSSVPTGPGEQYF.

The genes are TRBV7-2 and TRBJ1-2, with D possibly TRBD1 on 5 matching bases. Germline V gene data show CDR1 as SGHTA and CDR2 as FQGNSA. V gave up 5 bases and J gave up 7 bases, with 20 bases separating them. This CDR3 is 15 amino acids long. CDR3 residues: CASSPMSAERGGYTF. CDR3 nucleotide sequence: TGTGCCAGCAGCCCTATGTCGGCGGAGAGGGGTGGCTACACCTTC.

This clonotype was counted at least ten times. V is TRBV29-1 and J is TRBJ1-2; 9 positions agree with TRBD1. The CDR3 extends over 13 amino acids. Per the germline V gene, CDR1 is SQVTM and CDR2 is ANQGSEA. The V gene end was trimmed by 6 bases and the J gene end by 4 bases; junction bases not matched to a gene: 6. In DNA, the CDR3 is TGCAGCGTCGACCCGGGACAGGGCTATGGCTACACCTTC. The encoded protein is CSVDPGQGYGYTF.

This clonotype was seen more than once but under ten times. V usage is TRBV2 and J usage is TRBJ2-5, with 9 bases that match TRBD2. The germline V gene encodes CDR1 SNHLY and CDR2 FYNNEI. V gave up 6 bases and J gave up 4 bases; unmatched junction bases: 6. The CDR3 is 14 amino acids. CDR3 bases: TGTGCCAGCAGGAGAGCGGGAGGCGCAGAGACCCAGTACTTC. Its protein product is CASRRAGGAETQYF. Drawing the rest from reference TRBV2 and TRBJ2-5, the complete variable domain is EPEVTQTPSHQVTQMGQEVILRCVPISNHLYFYWYRQILGQKVEFLVSFYNNEISEKSEIFDDQFSVERPDGSNFTLKIRSTKLEDSAMYFCASRRAGGAETQYFGPGTRLLVL.

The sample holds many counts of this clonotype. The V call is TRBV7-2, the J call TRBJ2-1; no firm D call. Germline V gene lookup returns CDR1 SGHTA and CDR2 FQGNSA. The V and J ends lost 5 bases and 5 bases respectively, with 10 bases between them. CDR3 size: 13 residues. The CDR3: CASSQQMDNEQFF. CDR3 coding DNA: TGTGCCAGCAGCCAGCAGATGGACAATGAGCAGTTCTTC.

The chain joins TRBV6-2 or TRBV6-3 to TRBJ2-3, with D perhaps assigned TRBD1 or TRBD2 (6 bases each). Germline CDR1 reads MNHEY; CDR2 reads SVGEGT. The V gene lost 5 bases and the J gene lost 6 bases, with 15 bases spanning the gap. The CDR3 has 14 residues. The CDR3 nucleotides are TGTGCCAGCAGTCAACCTGGGGGGCTGGATACGCAGTATTTT. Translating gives CASSQPGGLDTQYF.

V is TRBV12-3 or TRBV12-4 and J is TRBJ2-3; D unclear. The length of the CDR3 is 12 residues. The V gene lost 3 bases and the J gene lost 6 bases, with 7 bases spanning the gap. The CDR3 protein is CASSFALDTQYF. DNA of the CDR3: TGTGCCAGCAGTTTCGCTTTGGATACGCAGTATTTT.

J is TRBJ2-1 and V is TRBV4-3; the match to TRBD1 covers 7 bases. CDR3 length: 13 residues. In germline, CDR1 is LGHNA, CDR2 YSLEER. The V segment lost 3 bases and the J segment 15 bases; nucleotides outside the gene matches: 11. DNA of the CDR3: TGCGCCAGCAGCCACGTGGATGGGACAGAGGCGTTCTTC. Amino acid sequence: CASSHVDGTEAFF.

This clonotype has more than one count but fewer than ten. CDR3 loop: CASSQASDEQFF. In DNA form, the CDR3 reads TGTGCCAGCTCACAGGCGAGCGATGAGCAGTTCTTC. The chain joins TRBV18 to TRBJ2-1; D is unclear. The CDR3 runs to 12 residues. Trimming removed 4 bases from V and 8 bases from J, with 9 bases in between. Germline values: CDR1 KGHSH, CDR2 LQKENI.

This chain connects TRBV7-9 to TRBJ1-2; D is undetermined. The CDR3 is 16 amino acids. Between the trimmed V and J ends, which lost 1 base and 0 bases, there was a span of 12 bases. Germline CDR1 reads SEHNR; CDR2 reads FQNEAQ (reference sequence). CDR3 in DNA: TGTGCCAGCAGCTTAGGATTTGACACCCCTAACTATGGCTACACCTTC. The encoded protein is CASSLGFDTPNYGYTF.

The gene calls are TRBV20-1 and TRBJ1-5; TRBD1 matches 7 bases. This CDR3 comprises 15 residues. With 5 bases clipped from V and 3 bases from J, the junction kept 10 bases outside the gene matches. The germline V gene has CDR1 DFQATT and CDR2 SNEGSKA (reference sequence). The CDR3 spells CSASRQGWNNQPQHF. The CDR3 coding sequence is TGCAGTGCTTCACGACAGGGCTGGAACAATCAGCCCCAGCATTTT.

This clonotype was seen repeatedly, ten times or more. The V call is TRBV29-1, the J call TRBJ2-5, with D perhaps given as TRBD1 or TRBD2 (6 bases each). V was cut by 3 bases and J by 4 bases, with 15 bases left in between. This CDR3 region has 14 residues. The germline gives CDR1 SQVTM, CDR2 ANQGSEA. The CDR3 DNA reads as TGCAGCGTTGACCTCAAACAGGGAGGAGAGACCCAGTACTTC. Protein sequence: CSVDLKQGGETQYF.